The TCR beta chain under discussion was sequenced for a study of cytomegalovirus exposure and HLA in healthy donors. Regarding the study as a whole: For TCR beta chains, V- and J-gene trimming was later linked to a missense DCLRE1C variant. A later analysis found most CMV-associated TCR beta chains apparently HLA-restricted. The records held CMV serostatus as the only immune exposure information. The authors confirmed in vitro that three CMV-associated chains were specific for CMV antigens.

In the case of this clone: Antigen: not known.

Germline V lookup: CDR1 SGDLS, CDR2 YYNGEE. The CDR3 covers 14 residues. The J segment lost 4 bases and the V segment lost 4 bases, leaving 3 bases of the junction unmatched. The PCR ran on 60 Vbeta and 13 Jbeta primers. The repertoire was sequenced with immunoSEQ multiplex PCR; TCRdb's copy has only in-frame clones and lacks some. The profile shows 150,000 to 200,000 clones, approximately 59% of them singletons. The V gene is TRBV9, the J gene TRBJ1-5, with 9 bases identical to TRBD1. Source material: PBMCs. This receptor was taken from a man between 40 and 49 years old in good health and CMV-seronegative. CDR3 loop: CASSMGTGNQPQHF. In DNA, the CDR3 is TGTGCCAGCAGCATGGGGACAGGGAATCAGCCCCAGCATTTT.